The clone carrying this T cell receptor (beta chain) was found a few times. The assay was immunoSEQ multiplex PCR, and TCRdb's table has in-frame clones only and misses some. The table includes roughly 6,400 clones, 20% to 25% detected once. This CDR3 region has 16 residues. The germline CDR1 and CDR2 sequences are SGHVS and FQNEAQ. Trimming took 3 bases from V and 0 from J, leaving 13 bases between them. The record originates from a study of graft-versus-host responses after intestinal transplantation. The V gene is TRBV7-8, the J gene TRBJ2-3; a possible D gene is TRBD2 (6 bases). This TCR derives from a human patient who was an organ donor for intestinal transplantation. Here the sequenced sample was alloreactive CD4+ T cells from a mixed lymphocyte reaction culture, taken before transplantation. Subset specified: CFSE-low proliferating T cells sorted from roughly six-day pre-transplant mixed lymphocyte reaction (GvH or HvG direction). The CDR3 coding sequence is TGTGCCAGCAGCTTGGGGGGAAGCCCTAGCACAGATACGCAGTATTTT. Its translation is CASSLGGSPSTDTQYF. Using reference TRBV7-8 and TRBJ2-3 for the parts outside the CDR3, the full variable domain is GAGVSQSPRYKVAKRGQDVALRCDPISGHVSLFWYQQALGQGPEFLTYFQNEAQLDKSGLPSDRFFAERPEGSVSTLKIQRTQQEDSAVYLCASSLGGSPSTDTQYFGPGTRLTVL.